This T cell receptor (beta chain) was profiled in a study of T cell responses to AZD1222 COVID-19 vaccine. Whole-study findings and limits: There were repertoire samples only from the period after the peak T cell response. Clonal diversity may have been underestimated, and the donors were mostly white British, with more females than males. Reportedly, nearly half the spike-specific TCRs target unmutated variant regions.

Sequencing used immunoSEQ multiplex PCR; TCRdb keeps in-frame clones, though not all of them. The sample has about 110,000 clones, roughly nine tenths seen once; the top ten hold 8.5% to 10%. To note about this clone: Its cognate antigen is unknown.

The CDR3 has 15 residues. Germline values: CDR1 SNHLY, CDR2 FYNNEI. J gave up 0 bases and V 11 bases, and 10 bases lay outside the gene matches. The chain uses TRBV2 and TRBJ1-3; 7 nucleotides line up with TRBD1. The material sequenced was peripheral blood, taken on day 0 of AZD1222 vaccination. The TCR comes from an adult in good health. CDR3 loop: CAGTGQPSSGNTIYF. The CDR3, as DNA: TGTGCCGGAACGGGACAGCCGAGCTCTGGAAACACCATATATTTT.